The 30 T cell receptor beta chains reported below all come from one sample, sequenced in a study of T cell responses to AZD1222 COVID-19 vaccine (dated by TCRdb to the early 2020s). The sample's time point label, decoded: about 28 days (+/-7) after the second vaccine dose. Preparation of the library involved the immunoSEQ multiplex PCR assay. TCRdb mirrors the immuneACCESS table, restricted to in-frame sequences. Some clones are absent from its copies; in checked studies, under half trace to an unresolved V gene, and the reason for the others is unknown. The sample includes some 100,000 clones, with about 88% observed a single time. Less than 4% of the sample is taken by the ten largest. Sequenced material: peripheral blood, taken 28 days after the second AZD1222 dose. All receptors come from an adult who received the AZD1222 COVID-19 vaccine.

This chain connects TRBV14 to TRBJ2-7; 8 bases align to TRBD1. The CDR3 runs to 16 residues. Per germline, CDR1 SGHDN and CDR2 FVKESK. V trimming: 3 bases; J trimming: 3 bases; junction bases outside the gene matches: 10. The CDR3 DNA follows: TGTGCCAGCAGCCATATCCACAGGGGGAGGAACTACGAGCAGTACTTC. Encoded protein: CASSHIHRGRNYEQYF.

The chain joins TRBV3-1 (or the pseudogene TRBV3-2) to TRBJ2-5; TRBD2 is a possible D gene (5 bases). V dropped 0 bases and J dropped 0 bases, with 11 bases sitting between them. Per germline, CDR1 LGHDT and CDR2 YNNKEL (reference sequence). The CDR3 has 16 residues. CDR3 nucleotide sequence: TGTGCCAGCAGCCAAGAAAACCGAGGGTACCAAGAGACCCAGTACTTC. Translating gives CASSQENRGYQETQYF.

This clone came up a few times. The CDR3 spells CASKGQGGQPQHF. The CDR3 DNA is TGTGCTAGTAAAGGGCAGGGAGGTCAGCCCCAGCATTTT. The J gene is TRBJ1-5, the V gene TRBV12-5; possible D gene TRBD1, 5 bases. The V and J ends lost 8 bases and 6 bases respectively, with 14 bases between them. The V gene's germline CDR1 is LGHNT and CDR2 FRNRAP. The CDR3 extends over 13 amino acids.

The rearrangement uses TRBV15 and TRBJ2-5; 8 nucleotides match TRBD1. Germline-derived CDR1 and CDR2 are LNHNV and YYDKDF (reference sequence). Unmatched junction bases numbered 9, after V lost 4 bases and J lost 5 bases. The CDR3 totals 15 residues. CDR3 protein: CATSTGQGGVETQYF. As DNA, the CDR3 is TGTGCCACCAGCACAGGACAGGGTGGGGTCGAGACCCAGTACTTC.

J is TRBJ1-1 and V is TRBV28; D ambiguous. Trimming shortened V by 2 bases and J by 0 bases, and 1 base separated the two germline ends. There are 12 residues in the CDR3. Germline CDR1 is MDHEN and CDR2 is SYDVKM. CDR3 loop: CASSLLNTEAFF. The CDR3 DNA reads TGTGCCAGCAGTTTACTGAACACTGAAGCTTTCTTT.

This rearrangement joins TRBV24-1 to TRBJ1-2; tentatively, D is TRBD1 (5 bases). Deletions cut 7 bases from V and 7 bases from J, with 18 bases between. In germline, CDR1 is KGHDR, CDR2 SFDVKD. This CDR3 is built from 14 residues. CDR3 residues: CATSSGTFARGYTF. Here the CDR3 DNA reads TGTGCCACCAGCAGCGGGACTTTTGCCCGTGGCTACACCTTC.

This clone has only one observation. CDR3 bases: TGTGCCAGCAGCTTAGCTTCCCAGGGGTATAACTATGGCTACACCTTC. The encoded protein is CASSLASQGYNYGYTF. This chain connects TRBV7-6 to TRBJ1-2, with D possibly TRBD1 on 6 matching bases. The CDR3 has 16 residues. Trimming shortened V by 0 bases and J by 1 base, and 12 bases separated the two germline ends. The germline gives CDR1 SGHVS, CDR2 FNYEAQ.

V usage is TRBV9 and J usage is TRBJ1-1; D remains ambiguous. The CDR3 consists of 14 residues. The V and J ends lost 2 bases and 1 base respectively, with 9 bases between them. Germline CDR1 is SGDLS and CDR2 is YYNGEE. For the CDR3, the DNA is TGTGCCAGCAGCGTTTATAGGGAGAACACTGAAGCTTTCTTT. Its protein is CASSVYRENTEAFF.

This rearrangement joins TRBV10-3 to TRBJ1-6, with 9 bases aligning to TRBD1. From germline, CDR1 is ENHRY and CDR2 SYGVKD. The J segment lost 3 bases and the V segment lost 3 bases, leaving 3 bases of the junction unmatched. The CDR3 contains 16 residues. CDR3 protein: CAISDGQGIYNSPLHF. The DNA of the CDR3 is TGTGCCATCAGTGACGGACAGGGGATCTATAATTCACCCCTCCACTTT.

The chain is built from TRBV5-1 and TRBJ2-1, with D perhaps matching TRBD1 (6 bases). The CDR3 runs 16 residues. V was cut by 2 bases and J by 7 bases, with 19 bases left in between. Germline values: CDR1 SGHRS, CDR2 YFSETQ. The CDR3 loop reads CASSLTIGTPPNEQFF. The CDR3 bases are TGCGCCAGCAGCTTAACGATCGGGACACCACCAAATGAGCAGTTCTTC.

The chain recombines TRBV12-5 with TRBJ1-2; perhaps TRBD1 as D (5 bases). Germline V CDR1 and CDR2: LGHNT, FRNRAP. CDR3 length: 14 amino acids. Trimming stripped 2 bases from V and 8 bases from J, with 15 bases between. The CDR3 region is CASGLSGRDWGYTF. For the CDR3, the DNA is TGTGCTAGTGGTTTGAGTGGCAGGGACTGGGGCTACACCTTC.

The gene calls are TRBV7-9 and TRBJ2-5; 11 nucleotides align to TRBD2. The CDR3 runs to 17 residues. Germline CDR1 and CDR2: SEHNR and FQNEAQ (reference sequence). J lost 4 bases, V lost 4 bases, and 11 bases had no gene match. Written as DNA, the CDR3 is TGTGCCAGCAGCTCGATTAGCGGGGGGGCGTTAAGAGAGACCCAGTACTTC. It codes for CASSSISGGALRETQYF. The variable domain in full, completed from reference TRBV7-9 and TRBJ2-5, reads DTGVSQNPRHKITKRGQNVTFRCDPISEHNRLYWYRQTLGQGPEFLTYFQNEAQLEKSRLLSDRFSAERPKGSFSTLEIQRTEQGDSAMYLCASSSISGGALRETQYFGPGTRLLVL.

The chain is built from TRBV20-1 and TRBJ1-2, with D possibly matching TRBD1 (6 bases). This CDR3 has 11 amino acids. Germline V lookup: CDR1 DFQATT, CDR2 SNEGSKA (reference sequence). Trimming shortened V by 4 bases and J by 9 bases, and 12 bases separated the two germline ends. DNA of the CDR3: TGCAGTGCTATTTACAGGGACAGCTACACCTTC. Protein sequence: CSAIYRDSYTF.

This clone occurred a few times. The chain uses TRBV4-2 and TRBJ2-7, with D hard to call. V lost 0 bases and J 7 bases, leaving 7 bases between the germline ends. Germline V gives CDR1 LGHNA, CDR2 YNFKEQ. The CDR3 loop spans 12 amino acids. As DNA, the CDR3 is TGTGCCAGCAGCCAAGATAGCCGTGAGCAGTACTTC. Its translation: CASSQDSREQYF.

The chain has TRBV6-4 and TRBJ2-1; D may match TRBD1 or TRBD2 (5 bases each). The ends were cut back, 0 bases at V and 1 base at J, with 16 bases in the middle. The CDR3 extends over 18 amino acids. In germline, CDR1 is MRHNA, CDR2 SNTAGT. The CDR3 here is CASSDSPSWGTSYNEQFF. CDR3 coding DNA: TGTGCCAGCAGTGACTCCCCTTCCTGGGGGACGTCCTACAATGAGCAGTTCTTC.

This clone was seen only once. The CDR3 region has the DNA TGTGCCAGCAGGGACAGGTCCTACAATGAGCAGTTCTTC. It specifies CASRDRSYNEQFF. The V gene is TRBV2, the J gene TRBJ2-1; TRBD1 agrees at 7 bases. The V and J ends lost 6 bases and 1 base, in that order; junction bases with no gene match: 0. The germline gives CDR1 SNHLY, CDR2 FYNNEI. The CDR3 is 13 amino acids.

The chain recombines TRBV27 with TRBJ1-5, with D possibly being TRBD1 (6 bases). Trimming shortened V by 5 bases and J by 2 bases, and 13 bases separated the two germline ends. This CDR3 spans 15 amino acids. The germline CDR1 and CDR2 sequences are MNHEY and SMNVEV (reference sequence). The CDR3 DNA sequence: TGTGCCAGCAGTCCGGGGGCCACTGGCAATCAGCCCCAGCATTTT. Translation: CASSPGATGNQPQHF.

The chain is built from TRBV2 and TRBJ1-1, with D perhaps matching TRBD1 (6 bases). The germline CDR1 and CDR2 sequences are SNHLY and FYNNEI. This CDR3 contains 13 residues. Trimming pared 7 bases from V and 0 bases from J, leaving 9 bases between. The CDR3 is CASTGGMNTEAFF. The CDR3 bases are TGTGCCAGCACGGGGGGCATGAACACTGAAGCTTTCTTT. Filled out from reference TRBV2 and TRBJ1-1, the complete variable domain reads EPEVTQTPSHQVTQMGQEVILRCVPISNHLYFYWYRQILGQKVEFLVSFYNNEISEKSEIFDDQFSVERPDGSNFTLKIRSTKLEDSAMYFCASTGGMNTEAFFGQGTRLTVV.

This clone was detected only a few times. The chain has TRBV24-1 and TRBJ1-1; D not resolved. The CDR3 is 13 residues long. Germline CDR1 KGHDR, CDR2 SFDVKD. V was clipped by 7 bases and J by 1 base, with 9 bases between them. The CDR3 coding sequence is TGTGCCACCAGGAGTGGGAAGAACACTGAAGCTTTCTTT. Amino acid sequence: CATRSGKNTEAFF.

This sequence joins TRBV28 and TRBJ1-1, with D unresolved. There are 12 residues in the CDR3. V lost 6 bases, J lost 5 bases, and 10 bases lay in between. Per germline, CDR1 MDHEN and CDR2 SYDVKM. CDR3 loop: CASSPLRTEAFF. The CDR3 bases are TGTGCCAGCAGCCCCCTGAGGACTGAAGCTTTCTTT.

The chain has TRBV7-8 and TRBJ2-5; 12 bases fit TRBD2. J was trimmed by 5 bases and V by 6 bases; bases with no gene match: 7. Per the germline V gene, CDR1 is SGHVS and CDR2 is FQNEAQ. The CDR3 runs to 15 residues. The CDR3 here is CASRASGRARETQYF. DNA for the CDR3: TGTGCCAGCAGGGCTAGCGGGAGGGCCCGGGAGACCCAGTACTTC.

The chain links TRBV2 to TRBJ1-4, with TRBD1 matching 8 bases. After removal of 4 bases from V and 13 bases from J, the junction contained 11 bases not matched to a gene. The germline V gene encodes CDR1 SNHLY and CDR2 FYNNEI. The CDR3 consists of 14 residues. The CDR3 sequence is CASSAGQERRRLFF. The CDR3 coding sequence is TGTGCCAGCAGTGCGGGACAGGAGAGGAGAAGACTGTTTTTT.

The V and J genes are TRBV29-1 and TRBJ1-2; D gene uncertain. The germline gives CDR1 SQVTM, CDR2 ANQGSEA. There are 12 residues in the CDR3. Trimming pared 6 bases from V and 1 base from J, leaving 9 bases between. CDR3 bases: TGCAGCGTGTGGGCCATTAACTATGGCTACACCTTC. Translation gives CSVWAINYGYTF. Looking up the rest from reference TRBV29-1 and TRBJ1-2 gives the full variable domain: SAVISQKPSRDICQRGTSLTIQCQVDSQVTMMFWYRQQPGQSLTLIATANQGSEATYESGFVIDKFPISRPNLTFSTLTVSNMSPEDSSIYLCSVWAINYGYTFGSGTRLTVV.

The sample holds many counts of this clone. Other DNA sequences in this sample translate to the same CDR3. The chain has TRBV24-1 and TRBJ2-2; maybe TRBD2 (6 bases). This CDR3 spans 14 amino acids. Germline V gene sequence: CDR1 KGHDR, CDR2 SFDVKD. The germline V and J ends were trimmed by 11 bases and 4 bases, with 16 bases remaining between them. The CDR3 sequence is CARSGGKGTGELFF. The DNA of the CDR3 is TGTGCCAGATCCGGGGGTAAAGGCACCGGGGAGCTGTTTTTT.

The CDR3 bases are TGTGCCAGCAGCCAAGATATAGCGGGAGAACAGTTCTTC. It codes for CASSQDIAGEQFF. The chain recombines TRBV14 with TRBJ2-1, with 9 bases identical to TRBD2. This CDR3 spans 13 amino acids. In germline, CDR1 is SGHDN, CDR2 FVKESK. V dropped 0 bases and J dropped 13; count of bases not matched to a gene: 4.

This clone appeared once. The chain is built from TRBV5-1 and TRBJ1-1, with 8 bases that match TRBD1. This CDR3 has 15 amino acids. The V gene's germline CDR1 is SGHRS and CDR2 YFSETQ. The J segment lost 0 bases and the V segment lost 3 bases, leaving 4 bases of the junction unmatched. The CDR3 sequence: CASSYGTGMNTEAFF. The CDR3 DNA reads TGCGCCAGCAGCTACGGGACAGGAATGAACACTGAAGCTTTCTTT.

The V and J genes are TRBV18 and TRBJ1-6, with TRBD1 as a possible D gene (5 bases). The germline CDR1 and CDR2 sequences are KGHSH and LQKENI. Trimming shortened V by 7 bases and J by 8 bases, and 9 bases separated the two germline ends. CDR3 length equals 12 residues. The CDR3 DNA reads as TGTGCCAGCTTGGTAGGGGATTCACCCCTCCACTTT. This encodes CASLVGDSPLHF.

The chain uses TRBV28 and TRBJ1-2; no firm D call. The CDR3 consists of 12 residues. The germline V gene has CDR1 MDHEN and CDR2 SYDVKM. Trimming removed 5 bases at V and 3 bases at J, with 7 bases between. As DNA, the CDR3 is TGTGCCAGCAGTCTAAACCACTATGGCTACACCTTC. Amino acids: CASSLNHYGYTF.

The chain couples TRBV28 to TRBJ1-2; no firm D call. The ends were cut back, 2 bases at V and 5 bases at J, with 18 bases in the middle. Germline CDR1 is MDHEN and CDR2 is SYDVKM. This CDR3 is built from 16 residues. In nucleotides, the CDR3 is TGTGCCAGCAGTTTAATGGACGGGGATTGGCGTTATGGCTACACCTTC. It codes for CASSLMDGDWRYGYTF.

The rearrangement uses TRBV2 and TRBJ1-2; TRBD1 agrees at 8 bases. CDR1 and CDR2 from the germline V gene are SNHLY and FYNNEI. V shed 6 bases and J 4 bases; nucleotides not matched to a gene: 1. The CDR3 runs 12 residues. CDR3 in DNA: TGTGCCAGCAGGGGACAGGTCTATGGCTACACCTTC. This codes for CASRGQVYGYTF.